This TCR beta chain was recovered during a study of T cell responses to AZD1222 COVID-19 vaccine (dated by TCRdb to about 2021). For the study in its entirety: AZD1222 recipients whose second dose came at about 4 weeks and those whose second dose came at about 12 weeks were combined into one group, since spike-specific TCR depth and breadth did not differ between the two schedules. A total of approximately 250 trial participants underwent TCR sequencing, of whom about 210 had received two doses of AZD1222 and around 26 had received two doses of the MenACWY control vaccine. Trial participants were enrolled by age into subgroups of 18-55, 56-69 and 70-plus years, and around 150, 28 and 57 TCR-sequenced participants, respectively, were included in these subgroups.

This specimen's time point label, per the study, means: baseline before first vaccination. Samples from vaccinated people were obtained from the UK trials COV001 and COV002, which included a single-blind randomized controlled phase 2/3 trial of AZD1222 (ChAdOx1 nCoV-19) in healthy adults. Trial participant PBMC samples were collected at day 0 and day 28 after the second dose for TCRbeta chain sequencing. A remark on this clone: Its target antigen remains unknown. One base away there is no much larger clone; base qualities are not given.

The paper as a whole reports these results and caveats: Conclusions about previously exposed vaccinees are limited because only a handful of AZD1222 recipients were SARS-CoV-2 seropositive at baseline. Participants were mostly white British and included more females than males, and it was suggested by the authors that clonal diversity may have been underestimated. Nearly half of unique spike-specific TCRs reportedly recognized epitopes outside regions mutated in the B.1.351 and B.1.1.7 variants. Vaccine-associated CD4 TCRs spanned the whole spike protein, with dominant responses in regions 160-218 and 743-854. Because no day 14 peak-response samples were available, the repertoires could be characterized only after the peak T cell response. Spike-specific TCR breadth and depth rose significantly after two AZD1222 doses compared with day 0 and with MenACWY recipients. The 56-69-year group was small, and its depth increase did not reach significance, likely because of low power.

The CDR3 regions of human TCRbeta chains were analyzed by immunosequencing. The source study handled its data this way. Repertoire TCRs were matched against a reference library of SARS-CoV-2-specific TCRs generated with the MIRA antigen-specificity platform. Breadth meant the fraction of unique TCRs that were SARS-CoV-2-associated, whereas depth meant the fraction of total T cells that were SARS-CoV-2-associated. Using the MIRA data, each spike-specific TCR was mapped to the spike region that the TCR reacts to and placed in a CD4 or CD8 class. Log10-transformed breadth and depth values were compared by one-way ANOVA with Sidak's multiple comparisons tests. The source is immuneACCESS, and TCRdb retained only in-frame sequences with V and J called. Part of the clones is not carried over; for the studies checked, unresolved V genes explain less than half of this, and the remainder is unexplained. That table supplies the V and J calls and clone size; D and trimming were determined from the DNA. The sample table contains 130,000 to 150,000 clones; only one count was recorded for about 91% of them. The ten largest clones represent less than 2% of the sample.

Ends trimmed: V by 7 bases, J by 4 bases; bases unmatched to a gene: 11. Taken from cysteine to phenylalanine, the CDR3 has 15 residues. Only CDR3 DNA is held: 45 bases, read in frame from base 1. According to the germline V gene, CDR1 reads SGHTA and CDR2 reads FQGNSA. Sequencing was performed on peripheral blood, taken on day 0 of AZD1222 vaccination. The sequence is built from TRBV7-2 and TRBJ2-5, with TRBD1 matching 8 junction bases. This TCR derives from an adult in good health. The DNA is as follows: TGTGCCAGCATCCACCCGGACAGGGTAGGAGAGACCCAGTACTTC. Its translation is CASIHPDRVGETQYF.